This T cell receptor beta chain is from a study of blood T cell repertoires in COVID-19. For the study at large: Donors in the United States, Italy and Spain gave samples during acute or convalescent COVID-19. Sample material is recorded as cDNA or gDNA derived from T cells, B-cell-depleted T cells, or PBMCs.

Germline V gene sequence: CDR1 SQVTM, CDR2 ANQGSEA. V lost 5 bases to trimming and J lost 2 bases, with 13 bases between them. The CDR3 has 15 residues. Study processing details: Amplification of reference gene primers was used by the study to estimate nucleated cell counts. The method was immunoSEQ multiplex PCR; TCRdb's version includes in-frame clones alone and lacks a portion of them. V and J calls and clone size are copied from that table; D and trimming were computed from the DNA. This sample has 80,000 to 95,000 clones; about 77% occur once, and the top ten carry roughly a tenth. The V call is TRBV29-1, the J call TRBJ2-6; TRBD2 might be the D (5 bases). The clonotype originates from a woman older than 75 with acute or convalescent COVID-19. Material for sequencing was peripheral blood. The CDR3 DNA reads TGCAGCGTTAATAGCCCGGGAACTGGGGCCAACGTCCTGACTTTC. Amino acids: CSVNSPGTGANVLTF.